These 19 T cell receptor beta chains originate from one sample sequenced in a study of blood T cell repertoires in COVID-19. Here immunoSEQ multiplex PCR was the method, and the copy in TCRdb shows in-frame clones only, minus some. The sample contains about 220,000 clones, around 90% of which appear only once. The sequencing input was PBMCs or T cells enriched from blood (not recorded which). These TCRs come from a woman in her thirties with acute COVID-19.

The chain is built from TRBV6-5 and TRBJ1-2; D possibly corresponds to TRBD1 (6 bases). Per germline, CDR1 MNHEY and CDR2 SVGAGI. V lost 7 bases and J 2 bases, leaving 11 bases between the germline ends. CDR3 length: 13 amino acids. CDR3 DNA: TGTGCCAGCACGGAGAGGGGGAACTATGGCTACACCTTC. Amino acid sequence: CASTERGNYGYTF.

This clone was counted ten times or more. J is TRBJ2-1 and V is TRBV4-1; possible D gene TRBD2, 6 bases. Trimming stripped 0 bases from V and 0 bases from J, with 12 bases between. The CDR3 extends over 17 amino acids. Germline values: CDR1 MGHRA, CDR2 YSYEKL. CDR3 in DNA: TGCGCCAGCAGCCAAGATGGTCGGGGGAGCTCCTACAATGAGCAGTTCTTC. Encoded protein: CASSQDGRGSSYNEQFF.

The chain uses TRBV6-5 and TRBJ2-6; no definite D call. The CDR3 loop spans 15 amino acids. V was shortened by 6 bases and J by 0 bases, with 9 bases between the two germline ends. Looked up from germline, CDR1 is MNHEY and CDR2 is SVGAGI. The CDR3 sequence: CASSSTGSGANVLTF. As DNA, the CDR3 is TGTGCCAGCAGCTCAACCGGCTCTGGGGCCAACGTCCTGACTTTC.

This chain uses TRBV25-1 with TRBJ2-7; TRBD2 is a possible D gene (6 bases). Trimming shortened V by 1 base and J by 2 bases, and 12 bases separated the two germline ends. This CDR3 spans 15 amino acids. CDR1 MGHDK and CDR2 SYGVNS come from the germline V gene. The CDR3 nucleotides are TGTGCCAGCAGTGAATCTAGCGATACTACCTACGAGCAGTACTTC. The encoded protein is CASSESSDTTYEQYF.

The V and J genes are TRBV2 and TRBJ1-5; tentative D call: TRBD1 (6 bases). V was pared by 7 bases and J by 3 bases, with 10 bases between. Germline lookup yields CDR1 SNHLY and CDR2 FYNNEI. The length of the CDR3 is 13 residues. CDR3 sequence reads: CASTGQTNQPQHF. CDR3 sequence (DNA): TGTGCCAGCACCGGACAGACCAATCAGCCCCAGCATTTT.

This chain uses TRBV28 with TRBJ2-7; 9 nucleotides line up with TRBD1. The CDR3 length is 14 residues. The J segment lost 1 base and the V segment lost 6 bases, leaving 4 bases of the junction unmatched. Germline V gene sequence: CDR1 MDHEN, CDR2 SYDVKM. The CDR3 here is CASSQTGGSYEQYF. DNA of the CDR3: TGTGCCAGCAGCCAGACAGGGGGATCCTACGAGCAGTACTTC.

The CDR3 region has the DNA TGTGCCAGCAGCTTGGAGGCAGGGGCTAACTATGGCTACACCTTC. Translation: CASSLEAGANYGYTF. The chain combines TRBV5-4 with TRBJ1-2; maybe TRBD1 (6 bases). Trimming took 0 bases from V and 0 from J, leaving 9 bases between them. Germline loops: CDR1 SGHNT, CDR2 YYREEE (reference sequence). This CDR3 has 15 amino acids. The full variable domain, in which reference TRBV5-4 and TRBJ1-2 provide the parts outside the CDR3, is ETGVTQSPTHLIKTRGQQVTLRCSSQSGHNTVSWYQQALGQGPQFIFQYYREEENGRGNFPPRFSGLQFPNYSSELNVNALELDDSALYLCASSLEAGANYGYTFGSGTRLTVV.

This clone has just one count. The genes are TRBV2 and TRBJ2-7, with 7 bases lining up with TRBD1. Losses at the gene ends were 3 bases for V and 0 bases for J; bases not matched to a gene: 5. This CDR3 spans 15 amino acids. Germline V gene data show CDR1 as SNHLY and CDR2 as FYNNEI. In DNA, the CDR3 is TGTGCCAGCAGTGACTCCGGGACAGTCTCCTACGAGCAGTACTTC. Protein sequence: CASSDSGTVSYEQYF.

This chain joins TRBV6-2 or TRBV6-3 and TRBJ1-4; D not certain. Germline V gene sequence: CDR1 MNHEY, CDR2 SVGEGT. Between the trimmed V and J ends, which lost 6 bases and 8 bases, there was a span of 13 bases. The CDR3 length is 13 residues. The CDR3 loop reads CASSRQGREKLFF. The CDR3 DNA sequence: TGTGCCAGCAGCAGACAAGGCCGGGAAAAACTGTTTTTT.

The chain employs TRBV5-1 and TRBJ2-1; 9 bases fit TRBD1. From germline, CDR1 is SGHRS and CDR2 YFSETQ. Trimming took 5 bases from V and 6 from J; bases not matched to a gene: 9. The CDR3 contains 15 residues. In nucleotides, the CDR3 is TGCGCCAGCAGATCCGGGACAGGGAGCTCCAATGAGCAGTTCTTC. Translated: CASRSGTGSSNEQFF.

This clone was observed a few times. The chain recombines TRBV4-2 with TRBJ1-1; TRBD1 might be the D (6 bases). The V gene lost 1 base and the J gene lost 2 bases, with 11 bases spanning the gap. Germline CDR1 is LGHNA and CDR2 is YNFKEQ. This CDR3 comprises 15 residues. Here the CDR3 DNA reads TGTGCCAGCAGCCAAGCCCCGACAGGAAACACTGAAGCTTTCTTT. It translates to CASSQAPTGNTEAFF.

This clone came up once. The sample has other DNA sequences that encode this CDR3 too. The chain is built from TRBV7-2 and TRBJ2-5, with D possibly being TRBD2 (7 bases). The V and J ends lost 3 bases and 5 bases respectively, with 13 bases between them. This CDR3 has 14 amino acids. Germline lookup yields CDR1 SGHTA and CDR2 FQGNSA. CDR3 region: CASSFSGGTETQYF. The CDR3 nucleotides read TGTGCCAGCAGCTTCTCGGGGGGCACGGAGACCCAGTACTTC.

This sequence joins TRBV7-9 and TRBJ1-5; D remains ambiguous. Germline CDR1 and CDR2: SEHNR and FQNEAQ (reference sequence). The CDR3 spans 12 residues. Trimming cost V 5 bases and J 4 bases, with 6 bases left between them. DNA for the CDR3: TGTGCCAGCAGCCCCAGTAATCAGCCCCAGCATTTT. Protein sequence: CASSPSNQPQHF.

This clone was recorded a few times. V gene TRBV30 combines with J gene TRBJ1-2; no clear D. The CDR3 sequence is 12 residues long. The germline V gene has CDR1 GTSNPN and CDR2 SVGIG (reference sequence). Trimming removed 0 bases from V and 8 bases from J, with 10 bases in between. CDR3 amino acids: CAWSVPVKGYTF. The CDR3 DNA reads as TGTGCCTGGAGTGTACCGGTGAAGGGCTACACCTTC.

The chain links TRBV3-1 (or the pseudogene TRBV3-2) to TRBJ1-2; no clear D gene. The CDR3 runs 15 residues. V was shortened by 0 bases and J by 5 bases, with 13 bases between the two germline ends. The germline V gene encodes CDR1 LGHDT and CDR2 YNNKEL (reference sequence). Here the CDR3 reads CASSQDFGFLYGYTF. CDR3 nucleotide sequence: TGTGCCAGCAGCCAAGATTTCGGGTTTCTTTATGGCTACACCTTC.

The gene calls are TRBV7-8 and TRBJ1-1, with no clear D. V was clipped by 3 bases and J by 1 base, with 6 bases between them. Germline V gene data show CDR1 as SGHVS and CDR2 as FQNEAQ. The CDR3 loop spans 13 amino acids. CDR3 nucleotides: TGTGCCAGCAGCTTCCACGGGAACACTGAAGCTTTCTTT. Translated, it gives CASSFHGNTEAFF. Using reference TRBV7-8 and TRBJ1-1 for the parts outside the CDR3, the full variable domain is GAGVSQSPRYKVAKRGQDVALRCDPISGHVSLFWYQQALGQGPEFLTYFQNEAQLDKSGLPSDRFFAERPEGSVSTLKIQRTQQEDSAVYLCASSFHGNTEAFFGQGTRLTVV.

In this sample, this clone turned up once. The V and J genes are TRBV11-2 and TRBJ2-5; 9 bases match TRBD1. CDR1 is SGHAT and CDR2 is FQNNGV in the germline V gene. The CDR3 is made up of 16 amino acids. Germline trimming cut 2 bases from V and 2 bases from J; bases unmatched to any gene: 6. This chain's CDR3 is CASSLFTGGSQETQYF. The CDR3 DNA is TGTGCCAGCAGCTTATTCACAGGGGGCTCACAAGAGACCCAGTACTTC.

The chain's CDR3 is CASSPEGVHQPQHF. In DNA, the CDR3 is TGTGCCAGCAGTCCGGAAGGGGTCCATCAGCCCCAGCATTTT. This sequence joins TRBV28 and TRBJ1-5, with a weak D call TRBD1 (5 bases). The CDR3 spans 14 residues. V lost 5 bases and J 5 bases, leaving 13 bases between the germline ends. Germline assignment: CDR1 MDHEN and CDR2 SYDVKM. Variable domain in full (rest from reference TRBV28 and TRBJ1-5): DVKVTQSSRYLVKRTGEKVFLECVQDMDHENMFWYRQDPGLGLRLIYFSYDVKMKEKGDIPEGYSVSREKKERFSLILESASTNQTSMYLCASSPEGVHQPQHFGDGTRLSIL.

This chain uses TRBV2 with TRBJ1-5; no firm D call. Germline V gene data show CDR1 as SNHLY and CDR2 as FYNNEI. The CDR3 consists of 13 residues. V shed 7 bases and J shed 3 bases, with 10 bases lying between them. For the CDR3, the DNA is TGTGCCAGCACCGGGGAAGTCAATCAGCCCCAGCATTTT. Residues: CASTGEVNQPQHF.